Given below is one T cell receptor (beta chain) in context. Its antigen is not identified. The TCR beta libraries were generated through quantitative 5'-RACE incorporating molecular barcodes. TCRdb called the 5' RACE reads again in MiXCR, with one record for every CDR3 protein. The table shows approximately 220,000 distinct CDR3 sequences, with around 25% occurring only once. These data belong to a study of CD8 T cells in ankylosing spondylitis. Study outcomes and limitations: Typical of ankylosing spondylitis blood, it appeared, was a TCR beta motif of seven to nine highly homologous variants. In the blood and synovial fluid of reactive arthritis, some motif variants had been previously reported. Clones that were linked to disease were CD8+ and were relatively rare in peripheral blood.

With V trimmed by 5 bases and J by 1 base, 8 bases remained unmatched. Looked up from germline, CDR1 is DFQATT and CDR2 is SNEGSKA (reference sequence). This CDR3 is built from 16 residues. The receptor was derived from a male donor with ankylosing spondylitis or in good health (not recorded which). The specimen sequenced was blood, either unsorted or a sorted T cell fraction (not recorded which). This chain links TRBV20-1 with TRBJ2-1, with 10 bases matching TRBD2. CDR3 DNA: TGCAGTGCTTACTCGGGACTAGCGTATTCCTACAATGAGCAGTTCTTC. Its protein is CSAYSGLAYSYNEQFF.